The sample holds many counts of the clone carrying this T cell receptor beta chain. What it recognizes is unknown. The time point here: newly diagnosed GD, antithyroid drugs for less than 3 months. TCR sequences were obtained from RNA taken from PBMCs. Researchers made TCR beta libraries by using iRepertoire HTBI primers and running Arm-PCR on CDR3 regions. TCRdb processed the multiplex PCR reads anew with MiXCR; each CDR3 protein has one entry. Counted here are about 500,000 distinct CDR3 sequences, 15% to 20% occurring once; the ten biggest clones make up more than 9%. This sample was included in a study of regulatory T cells in long-lasting Graves disease. General study findings and limits: Persistent Graves' patients showed less TCR diversity than newly diagnosed patients showed.

Germline V CDR1 and CDR2: MDHEN, SYDVKM. The CDR3 loop spans 13 amino acids. Germline trimming cut 5 bases from V and 5 bases from J; bases unmatched to any gene: 5. The same sample was also used in a study of T cells in Graves' hyperthyroidism and ophthalmopathy. That work states: The HTBI primer set served for first-round RT-PCR of the TCR CDR3. Appearing also in blood were most of the thyroid clonotypes expanded above 0.001. Ophthalmopathy, as predicted by the model, came a median about six months after the prediction.

This clonotype originated in a middle-aged man with Graves disease. The specimen comprised peripheral blood mononuclear cells (PBMCs), sampled at new diagnosis, from a patient treated with antithyroid drugs. The chain employs TRBV28 and TRBJ2-7; 8 bases line up with TRBD2. CDR3 region: CASSSGSGDEQYF. Here the CDR3 DNA reads TGTGCCAGCAGTAGCGGGAGCGGCGACGAGCAGTACTTC. Full variable domain (rest looked up from reference TRBV28 and TRBJ2-7): DVKVTQSSRYLVKRTGEKVFLECVQDMDHENMFWYRQDPGLGLRLIYFSYDVKMKEKGDIPEGYSVSREKKERFSLILESASTNQTSMYLCASSSGSGDEQYFGPGTRLTVT.